A selection of T cell receptor beta chains follows, all from one sample in a study of blood T cell repertoires in COVID-19. Data came from immunoSEQ multiplex PCR; TCRdb stores just in-frame clones and leaves some out. Here the sample spans more than 110,000 clones, 80% to 85% being singletons. The material sequenced was peripheral blood. These receptor sequences come from a woman aged 55-75 years with acute or convalescent COVID-19. CDR3s include the opening cysteine and the closing phenylalanine or tryptophan. A D gene is named only where the DNA matches it firmly. A row's size may be missing; if present it is once, few, many or a size class.

d_call	clone_size	v_call	j_call	cdr3_nt	cdr3_aa
NA	few	TRBV29-1	TRBJ2-3	TGCAGCGTTGAATTCGGCGGAACCACAGATACGCAGTATTTT	CSVEFGGTTDTQYF
NA	NA	TRBV28	TRBJ1-5	TGTGCCAGCAGCCGCCGTGGACTGTATAGCAATCAGCCCCAGCATTTT	CASSRRGLYSNQPQHF
NA	NA	TRBV5-8	TRBJ1-5	TGTGCCAGCAGCTTGGAATTGACAGTTTATAGCAATCAGCCCCAGCATTTT	CASSLELTVYSNQPQHF
TRBD1	once	TRBV5-1	TRBJ1-1	TGCGCCAGCAGCTTATGGCAGGGGGAAACTGAAGCTTTCTTT	CASSLWQGETEAFF
NA	once	TRBV10-2	TRBJ2-1	TGCGCCAGCTCTGCGTGGAGCTCCTACAATGAGCAGTTCTTC	CASSAWSSYNEQFF
NA	once	TRBV28	TRBJ1-2	TGTGCCAGCAGTTTATGGCCAGTGGATATGACTTATGGCTACACCTTC	CASSLWPVDMTYGYTF
NA	few	TRBV30	TRBJ1-6	TGTGCCTGGACGCCGAGCTCCTATAATTCACCCCTCCACTTT	CAWTPSSYNSPLHF
NA	NA	TRBV3-1/TRBV3-2	TRBJ1-4	TGTGCCAGCAGCGAGACGGGGGCAACTAATGAAAAACTGTTTTTT	CASSETGATNEKLFF
NA	NA	TRBV27	TRBJ2-7	TGTGCCAGCAGTTTATTCGGCGGATACGAGCAGTACTTC	CASSLFGGYEQYF
NA	NA	TRBV5-1	TRBJ2-7	TGCGCCAGCAGCCATCGACAGCCAAGGGTAGACGAGCAGTACTTC	CASSHRQPRVDEQYF
NA	NA	TRBV30	TRBJ1-2	TGTGCCTGGGGGAGGCCGGGAGGTGGCTACACCTTC	CAWGRPGGGYTF
TRBD1	NA	TRBV7-6	TRBJ2-7	TGTGCCAGCAGCCCGACAGGGGACGAGCAGTACTTC	CASSPTGDEQYF
NA	NA	TRBV25-1	TRBJ1-3	TGTGCCAGCAGGGATGCAGGGGTAGGAAACACCATATATTTT	CASRDAGVGNTIYF
TRBD2	NA	TRBV29-1	TRBJ2-1	TGCAGCGTTGTGGGACTACCGGGGAATGAGCAGTTCTTC	CSVVGLPGNEQFF
NA	NA	TRBV11-2	TRBJ1-2	TGTGCCAGCAGCCCGCGTACAGTCTTTTATGGCTACACCTTC	CASSPRTVFYGYTF
TRBD1	NA	TRBV29-1	TRBJ2-2	TGCAGCGCAGCACGGACAGGGGGCTCCGCCACCGGGGAGCTGTTTTTT	CSAARTGGSATGELFF
TRBD1	NA	TRBV19	TRBJ2-4	TGTGCCAGTAGGTCGGACAGGGGGAGTCAGTACTTC	CASRSDRGSQYF
NA	NA	TRBV9	TRBJ2-3	TGTGCCAGCGGTGAGAACTTGGGAGAGGGCCCCCCAGATACGCAGTATTTT	CASGENLGEGPPDTQYF
NA	NA	TRBV10-2	TRBJ1-4	TGCGCCAGCAGTGAAGGGACAATAATTGAAAAACTGTTTTTT	CASSEGTIIEKLFF
NA	NA	TRBV19	TRBJ1-2	TGTGCCAGTAGTATGTTGTCGAGCGCCTTCGGCTATGGCTACACCTTC	CASSMLSSAFGYGYTF
TRBD1	few	TRBV19	TRBJ2-6	TGTGCCAGTAGTGGACAGGGCTCTGGGGCCAACGTCCTGACTTTC	CASSGQGSGANVLTF
NA	NA	TRBV28	TRBJ2-7	TGTGCCAGCATAGCCCCCGGTCCTTCCTACGAGCAGTACTTC	CASIAPGPSYEQYF
NA	once	TRBV25-1	TRBJ2-5	TGTGCCAGCAGTGAGCGTCGGCGGGAAAAAGAGACCCAGTACTTC	CASSERRREKETQYF
TRBD1	once	TRBV29-1	TRBJ1-2	TGCAGCGTTGGAGAGGGACAGGGGGCCTATGGCTACACCTTC	CSVGEGQGAYGYTF
TRBD2	NA	TRBV5-8	TRBJ2-7	TGTGCCAGCAGCTTGGCCCTAGCGGGAGGGCCCTACGAGCAGTACTTC	CASSLALAGGPYEQYF
NA	NA	TRBV3-1/TRBV3-2	TRBJ2-3	TGTGCCAGCAGCCTTTCGAGCGATCCAGATACGCAGTATTTT	CASSLSSDPDTQYF
TRBD1	NA	TRBV2	TRBJ1-4	TGTGCCAGCAGTGCCAGACAGGGGACTAATGAAAAACTGTTTTTT	CASSARQGTNEKLFF
TRBD1	NA	TRBV28	TRBJ1-2	TGTGCCAGCAGTCTCTCGGGGACAGGGTTAGGGGGCTACACCTTC	CASSLSGTGLGGYTF
NA	NA	TRBV12-3/TRBV12-4	TRBJ2-7	TGTGCCAGCAGTTTCCGGAGGCAGTACTTC	CASSFRRQYF
NA	NA	TRBV6-5	TRBJ1-4	TGTGCCAGCAGTACAACCAGGGCAACTAATGAAAAACTGTTTTTT	CASSTTRATNEKLFF
TRBD1	NA	TRBV14	TRBJ2-7	TGTGCCAGCAGCCAAGGGACAGGGGACGAGCAGTACTTC	CASSQGTGDEQYF
NA	NA	TRBV14	TRBJ2-1	TGTGCCAGCAGCCCCCTGGGAGGCTACAATGAGCAGTTCTTC	CASSPLGGYNEQFF
NA	NA	TRBV6-5	TRBJ1-1	TGTGCCAGCAGTTACTGGAACGCGGTGAACACTGAAGCTTTCTTT	CASSYWNAVNTEAFF
TRBD1	NA	TRBV5-1	TRBJ2-6	TGCGCCAGCTCTCCCGACAGGGGGCAAGTAGGTAGGGCCAACGTCCTGACTTTC	CASSPDRGQVGRANVLTF
NA	NA	TRBV14	TRBJ1-4	TGTGCCAGCAGCCAGGGCTCGAGCACCGTATGGGAAAAACTGTTTTTT	CASSQGSSTVWEKLFF
TRBD2	NA	TRBV7-8	TRBJ2-7	TGTGCCAGCAGCTTAGGTGTAGCGGGGCCTTACGAGCAGTACTTC	CASSLGVAGPYEQYF
NA	NA	TRBV3-1/TRBV3-2	TRBJ2-7	TGTGCCAGCAGCCAAGAAGCGCTCTCCTACGAGCAGTACTTC	CASSQEALSYEQYF
TRBD1	NA	TRBV18	TRBJ2-5	TGTGCCAGCTCACCACCTCGAGGGACAGGGGGCGAAGAGACCCAGTACTTC	CASSPPRGTGGEETQYF
TRBD1	once	TRBV6-5	TRBJ1-2	TGTGCCAGCCGAACAGGGGCGCTAAACTATGGCTACACCTTC	CASRTGALNYGYTF
NA	few	TRBV2	TRBJ1-2	TGTGCCAGCAGTGAACATGTCTATGGCTACACCTTC	CASSEHVYGYTF
NA	few	TRBV18	TRBJ1-4	TGTGCCAGCTCACCTAATCGGGGTTCTGAAAAACTGTTTTTT	CASSPNRGSEKLFF
NA	few	TRBV7-9	TRBJ1-3	TGTGCCAGCAGCTTTCTGGGGACTCGCCTCCTTATTGGAAACACCATATATTTT	CASSFLGTRLLIGNTIYF
NA	NA	TRBV4-2	TRBJ2-6	TGTGCCAGCAGCCCCCACACGCCCAACGTCCTGACTTTC	CASSPHTPNVLTF
NA	once	TRBV18	TRBJ1-4	TGTGCCAGCTCACCGCGCGACAGCCTTAATGAAAAACTGTTTTTT	CASSPRDSLNEKLFF
TRBD2	NA	TRBV7-9	TRBJ2-2	TGTGCCAGCAGAACAGCGGGAGTACATACCGGGGAGCTGTTTTTT	CASRTAGVHTGELFF
NA	NA	TRBV4-1	TRBJ2-3	TGCGCCAGCAGCCGGGCGACATCACAGGCCTTAGATACGCAGTATTTT	CASSRATSQALDTQYF
NA	NA	TRBV2	TRBJ2-3	TGTGCCAGCAGTGAAGGGCCAGGAGGAGATACGCAGTATTTT	CASSEGPGGDTQYF
TRBD1	NA	TRBV28	TRBJ2-5	TGTGCCAGCAGTCGGGGACAGCTGATGGGCGAGACCCAGTACTTC	CASSRGQLMGETQYF
NA	once	TRBV9	TRBJ1-2	TGTGCCAGCAGCCGCGACAGCAACTATGGCTACACCTTC	CASSRDSNYGYTF
NA	once	TRBV6-1	TRBJ1-1	TGTGCCAGCAGTGATACAGGAGCGACGAACACTGAAGCTTTCTTT	CASSDTGATNTEAFF
TRBD1	NA	TRBV27	TRBJ1-2	TGTGCCAGCAGGGGACAGGAGAGGTGGTACACCTTC	CASRGQERWYTF
NA	NA	TRBV7-9	TRBJ1-1	TGTGCCACTGCAGGGGTAGTTGGTTTGAACACTGAAGCTTTCTTT	CATAGVVGLNTEAFF
TRBD2	few	TRBV2	TRBJ2-1	TGTGCCAGCAGTGAGAGGACTAGCGGGAATGAGCAGTTCTTC	CASSERTSGNEQFF
NA	NA	TRBV28	TRBJ1-2	TGTGCCAGCAGGAAAGTGGAGGGCCGGAGCTACACCTTC	CASRKVEGRSYTF